What follows are 25 T cell receptor beta chains derived from one specimen sequenced in a study of T-cell reconstitution after alpha-beta-depleted transplantation in children. Unique molecular identifiers were incorporated when the TCRbeta library was constructed. In TCRdb, the PCR reads were re-called with MiXCR into one record per CDR3 protein. The repertoire holds over 100,000 distinct CDR3 sequences, with under 7% as singletons. The specimen comprised PBMCs, mostly from graft donor cells, sampled 60 days after TCRalphabeta/CD19-depleted stem cell transplant. These receptors were taken from a female patient aged 2-9 years who had a stem cell transplant for Fanconi anemia, so the T cells may come from the graft donor.

V is TRBV28 and J is TRBJ1-1; no firm D call. Germline loops: CDR1 MDHEN, CDR2 SYDVKM. CDR3 length equals 13 residues. With 7 bases removed from V and 0 bases from J, the gap between germline ends came to 9 bases. CDR3 in DNA: TGTGCCAGCATAGCCCGAATGAACACTGAAGCTTTCTTT. This translates into CASIARMNTEAFF.

There are many counts of this clonotype. The genes are TRBV5-1 and TRBJ2-3, with unresolved D. CDR1 and CDR2 from the germline V gene are SGHRS and YFSETQ. CDR3 size: 16 residues. The germline V and J ends were trimmed by 4 bases and 6 bases, with 21 bases remaining between them. The CDR3 reads CASSQQPSVHADTQYF. For the CDR3, the DNA is TGCGCCAGCAGCCAACAACCCTCCGTCCACGCGGATACGCAGTATTTT. Full variable domain (outside the CDR3, taken from reference TRBV5-1 and TRBJ2-3): KAGVTQTPRYLIKTRGQQVTLSCSPISGHRSVSWYQQTPGQGLQFLFEYFSETQRNKGNFPGRFSGRQFSNSRSEMNVSTLELGDSALYLCASSQQPSVHADTQYFGPGTRLTVL.

This clonotype was seen ten or more times. The chain couples TRBV4-1 to TRBJ2-7; D not certain. V lost 0 bases and J lost 0, with 12 bases in between. CDR3 length equals 16 residues. Germline loops: CDR1 MGHRA, CDR2 YSYEKL. The DNA of the CDR3 is TGCGCCAGCAGCCAAGATGGGCAGATTTACTCCTACGAGCAGTACTTC. Its translation is CASSQDGQIYSYEQYF.

This clonotype was counted ten times or more. The V and J genes are TRBV12-3 or TRBV12-4 and TRBJ2-3, with D unclear. The ends were cut back, 3 bases at V and 6 bases at J, with 4 bases in the middle. The CDR3 runs to 11 residues. The CDR3 loop reads CASSFYDTQYF. In nucleotides, the CDR3 is TGTGCCAGCAGTTTTTACGATACGCAGTATTTT.

The sample holds many counts of this clonotype. The rearrangement joins TRBV28 to TRBJ2-7; possibly TRBD1 or TRBD2 for D (5 bases each). The germline V and J ends were trimmed by 5 bases and 4 bases, with 21 bases remaining between them. Per germline, CDR1 MDHEN and CDR2 SYDVKM. The CDR3 is 16 amino acids. CDR3 amino acids: CASSPPVDNLAYEQYF. DNA for the CDR3: TGTGCCAGCAGTCCTCCAGTGGACAACCTAGCTTACGAGCAGTACTTC.

This clonotype was recorded at least ten times. The genes are TRBV3-1 and TRBJ2-3; 9 positions match TRBD2. Germline CDR1 and CDR2: LGHDT and YNNKEL (reference sequence). The CDR3 loop spans 15 amino acids. Unmatched junction bases numbered 9, after V lost 5 bases and J lost 6 bases. Written as DNA, the CDR3 is TGTGCCAGCAGCTTCCCGGGACTAGCATACGATACGCAGTATTTT. Encoded protein: CASSFPGLAYDTQYF.

This clonotype has ten or more counts. This chain joins TRBV2 and TRBJ2-1, with TRBD2 matching 12 bases. The trim removed 4 bases at V and 4 bases at J, leaving 11 bases unmatched. This CDR3 spans 18 amino acids. From germline, CDR1 is SNHLY and CDR2 FYNNEI. CDR3: CASSVWLAGGPNYNEQFF. The CDR3 nucleotides read TGTGCCAGCAGTGTCTGGCTAGCGGGGGGGCCGAATTACAATGAGCAGTTCTTC.

The chain carries TRBV20-1 and TRBJ1-4; a possible D gene is TRBD1 (5 bases). The CDR3 runs 14 residues. CDR1 and CDR2 from the germline V gene are DFQATT and SNEGSKA (reference sequence). V was trimmed by 0 bases and J by 7 bases, leaving 12 bases between them. The CDR3 bases are TGCAGTGCTAGAGACGCCCGGGACGCTGAAAAACTGTTTTTT. Protein: CSARDARDAEKLFF.

This clonotype was seen repeatedly, ten times or more. The gene calls are TRBV29-1 and TRBJ2-3; 9 bases are shared with TRBD2. V trimming: 8 bases; J trimming: 3 bases; junction bases outside the gene matches: 9. The germline CDR1 and CDR2 sequences are SQVTM and ANQGSEA. CDR3 length equals 14 residues. The CDR3 region has the DNA TGCAGCCTGCGCGGGAGGGCCGGGACAGATACGCAGTATTTT. Protein product: CSLRGRAGTDTQYF.

Ten or more counts support this clonotype. The CDR3 here is CASSPTGKLNQPQHF. The CDR3 bases are TGTGCCAGCAGCCCAACAGGGAAACTTAATCAGCCCCAGCATTTT. The chain joins TRBV12-3 or TRBV12-4 to TRBJ1-5; D may be TRBD1 (6 bases). V dropped 6 bases and J dropped 4 bases, with 16 bases sitting between them. The CDR3 extends over 15 amino acids.

At least ten counts were recorded for this clonotype. The V and J genes are TRBV5-1 and TRBJ2-3; the match to TRBD2 covers 7 bases. In germline, CDR1 is SGHRS, CDR2 YFSETQ. The CDR3 loop spans 15 amino acids. V was clipped by 3 bases and J by 0 bases; unmatched bases: 4. CDR3 sequence (DNA): TGCGCCAGCAGCTCAGCGGGACCAAGCACAGATACGCAGTATTTT. This codes for CASSSAGPSTDTQYF.

This clonotype occurred many times. V and J are TRBV20-1 and TRBJ2-2; D unclear. The CDR3 length is 13 residues. Germline V gives CDR1 DFQATT, CDR2 SNEGSKA (reference sequence). V shed 5 bases and J shed 3 bases, with 10 bases lying between them. The CDR3 sequence: CSAQSPDTGELFF. The CDR3 region has the DNA TGCAGTGCTCAGTCACCCGACACCGGGGAGCTGTTTTTT.

This clonotype was observed at least ten times. This sequence joins TRBV7-6 and TRBJ2-7; D gene uncertain. Germline V gene lookup returns CDR1 SGHVS and CDR2 FNYEAQ. This CDR3 has 13 residues. V lost 5 bases, J lost 4 bases, and 12 bases lay in between. CDR3 DNA sequence: TGTGCCAGCAGCGCTACCGGTGGTTACGAGCAGTACTTC. Protein: CASSATGGYEQYF.

This clonotype was seen repeatedly, ten times or more. V and J are TRBV7-2 and TRBJ2-3; the D is unclear. The CDR3 is 14 residues long. CDR1 SGHTA and CDR2 FQGNSA come from the germline V gene. Between the trimmed V and J ends, which lost 2 bases and 2 bases, there was a span of 8 bases. In DNA form, the CDR3 reads TGTGCCAGCAGCTTAATAGCTTCCACAGATACGCAGTATTTT. Its protein product is CASSLIASTDTQYF.

In its sample, this clonotype was seen many times. The J gene is TRBJ2-5, the V gene TRBV12-3 or TRBV12-4, with TRBD1 matching 8 bases. This CDR3 region has 14 residues. V was clipped by 6 bases and J by 2 bases; unmatched bases: 5. CDR3 DNA sequence: TGTGCCAGCAGACGGGACAGGAGGCAAGAGACCCAGTACTTC. This gives the protein CASRRDRRQETQYF.

V usage is TRBV6-5 and J usage is TRBJ2-2, with D unclear. The germline CDR1 and CDR2 sequences are MNHEY and SVGAGI. V gave up 2 bases and J gave up 7 bases, with 8 bases separating them. The CDR3 has 13 residues. The CDR3 DNA reads as TGTGCCAGCAGTTACAGGGATGGCGGGGAGCTGTTTTTT. The encoded protein is CASSYRDGGELFF.

There are many counts of this clonotype. DNA for the CDR3: TGTGCCAGCTCACGCGGGATACGGGGCTCCTACAATGAGCAGTTCTTC. Its translation: CASSRGIRGSYNEQFF. The chain joins TRBV18 to TRBJ2-1; maybe TRBD2 (6 bases). This CDR3 comprises 16 residues. Germline V gene lookup returns CDR1 KGHSH and CDR2 LQKENI. V was clipped by 4 bases and J by 0 bases, with 13 bases between them.

This clonotype appeared many times. This chain connects TRBV28 to TRBJ2-1; TRBD2 matches 12 bases. After removal of 5 bases from V and 9 bases from J, the junction contained 11 bases not matched to a gene. Per germline, CDR1 MDHEN and CDR2 SYDVKM. The CDR3 length is 16 residues. The DNA of the CDR3 is TGTGCCAGCAGTCCCCCGTCTAGCGGGAGGGCCCGTGAGCAGTTCTTC. Its protein product is CASSPPSSGRAREQFF.

The rearrangement uses TRBV3-1 and TRBJ1-5; D is undetermined. The germline V and J ends were trimmed by 1 base and 6 bases, with 7 bases remaining between them. This CDR3 has 13 amino acids. Germline V gene sequence: CDR1 LGHDT, CDR2 YNNKEL (reference sequence). The CDR3 protein is CASSQGESQPQHF. CDR3 DNA sequence: TGTGCCAGCAGCCAAGGAGAGAGTCAGCCCCAGCATTTT. The complete variable domain, with remaining parts taken from reference TRBV3-1 and TRBJ1-5, reads DTAVSQTPKYLVTQMGNDKSIKCEQNLGHDTMYWYKQDSKKFLKIMFSYNNKELIINETVPNRFSPKSPDKAHLNLHINSLELGDSAVYFCASSQGESQPQHFGDGTRLSIL.

The chain recombines TRBV7-2 with TRBJ2-7, with 10 positions matching TRBD1. The V gene's germline CDR1 is SGHTA and CDR2 FQGNSA. The CDR3 totals 15 residues. J gave up 2 bases and V 5 bases, and 6 bases lay outside the gene matches. Written as DNA, the CDR3 is TGTGCCAGCAGCAAGACAGGGGGCCTAGCCTACGAGCAGTACTTC. Translating it yields CASSKTGGLAYEQYF.

This clonotype was seen ten or more times. The V and J genes are TRBV7-9 and TRBJ2-4; D unresolved. This CDR3 region has 14 residues. Germline V lookup: CDR1 SEHNR, CDR2 FQNEAQ (reference sequence). Trimming shortened V by 1 base and J by 11 bases, and 15 bases separated the two germline ends. CDR3 sequence: CASSLDRVGSLQYF. DNA for the CDR3: TGTGCCAGCAGCTTAGATCGAGTCGGTTCGCTTCAGTACTTC.

This clonotype was detected ten times or more. The chain couples TRBV5-1 to TRBJ1-3, with D uncertain. CDR3 length: 11 residues. Per germline, CDR1 SGHRS and CDR2 YFSETQ. V lost 4 bases to trimming and J lost 4 bases, with 3 bases between them. The CDR3 DNA reads as TGCGCCAGCAGCGACGGAAACACCATATATTTT. Translation gives CASSDGNTIYF.

The chain joins TRBV5-1 to TRBJ2-7; D perhaps matches TRBD2 (5 bases). Germline CDR1 is SGHRS and CDR2 is YFSETQ. The CDR3 runs 13 residues. Deletions cut 4 bases from V and 3 bases from J, with 11 bases between. The CDR3 is CASSLLVGYEQYF. CDR3 coding DNA: TGCGCCAGCAGCCTACTAGTAGGCTACGAGCAGTACTTC.

This clonotype was seen at least ten times. The V gene is TRBV7-2, the J gene TRBJ2-5; D is uncertain. Germline assignment: CDR1 SGHTA and CDR2 FQGNSA. The CDR3 is 14 amino acids. V lost 1 base and J lost 7, with 13 bases in between. The CDR3 loop reads CASSLGAALGTQYF. In DNA form, the CDR3 reads TGTGCCAGCAGCTTAGGGGCCGCGCTTGGGACCCAGTACTTC.

This clonotype came up many times. The chain uses TRBV29-1 and TRBJ2-7; no reliable D call. Per the germline V gene, CDR1 is SQVTM and CDR2 is ANQGSEA. The V gene lost 4 bases and the J gene lost 0 bases, with 7 bases spanning the gap. The CDR3 is made up of 12 amino acids. The CDR3 bases are TGCAGCGTTGGGATGACCTCCTACGAGCAGTACTTC. It encodes CSVGMTSYEQYF.